The 17 T cell receptor beta chains below all came from one sample that was sequenced in a study of tumor-infiltrating lymphocytes in primary liver carcinoma. Starting material for RNA and DNA co-extraction consisted of roughly 19-30 mg of unsorted bulk tissue. The researchers produced TCR beta cDNA from about 510 ng total RNA with a constant-region primer. It was through three nested multiplex PCR rounds of slightly modified ARM-PCR that TCR beta libraries arose. Amplification in the first two PCR rounds was performed using TRBV1-TRBV30 forward primers and a C-beta reverse primer for approximately 10 cycles each. MiXCR was run by TCRdb on the multiplex PCR reads, yielding one entry per CDR3 protein. Of tens of thousands of distinct CDR3 sequences detected, nearly 70% appear once; the ten largest clones hold about 27%. What was sequenced was liver tumor tissue from sampling region 4. This sample's subset: tumor region T4, right-lateral pole. Receptors were obtained from a man in his forties or fifties with primary liver carcinoma and hepatitis B virus infection.

On this clonotype: The junction and the germline gene differ at one end; a read error may be behind it. The genes are TRBV11-2 and TRBJ1-1; D is possibly TRBD1 (6 bases). The CDR3 totals 12 residues. Germline loops: CDR1 SGHAT, CDR2 FQNNGV. The CDR3 reads CVSSPGQIEAFF. The CDR3 nucleotides read TGTGTCAGCAGCCCCGGACAGATTGAGGCTTTCTTT.

At least ten counts were recorded for this clonotype. This chain links TRBV29-1 with TRBJ2-5; a possible D gene is TRBD2 (6 bases). Trimming shortened V by 6 bases and J by 4 bases, and 15 bases separated the two germline ends. The CDR3 spans 13 residues. Germline assignment: CDR1 SQVTM and CDR2 ANQGSEA. The CDR3 region is CSVRTSLRETQYF. The CDR3 DNA sequence: TGCAGCGTGAGAACTAGCCTCCGAGAGACCCAGTACTTC.

This clonotype has just one count. The V call is TRBV24-1, the J call TRBJ2-3; 8 nucleotides line up with TRBD2. The CDR3 has 17 residues. Germline loops: CDR1 KGHDR, CDR2 SFDVKD. Germline trimming cut 2 bases from V and 3 bases from J; bases unmatched to any gene: 9. The chain's CDR3 is CATSDYQTSVRTDTQYF. The CDR3 DNA reads TGTGCCACCAGTGATTACCAGACTAGCGTGAGGACAGATACGCAGTATTTT.

About this clonotype: Just one base apart from a much larger clone, this may be a read error. The chain uses TRBV28 and TRBJ2-6, with a weak D call TRBD1 (6 bases). CDR1 and CDR2 from the germline V gene are MDHEN and SYDVKM. The CDR3 length is 15 residues. The CDR3 is CASSSHRDGTNVLTF. Here the CDR3 DNA reads TGTGCCAGCAGTTCGCACAGGGATGGGACCAACGTCCTGACTTTC.

Notes on this clonotype: A much larger clone lies a single base off, so this may be a read error. The chain carries TRBV30 and TRBJ2-7, with D perhaps TRBD2 (5 bases). The CDR3 has 8 amino acids. The germline CDR1 and CDR2 sequences are GTSNPN and SVGIG (reference sequence). The CDR3 coding sequence is TGTGTCCAGAGGGAGCCTGGATTC. Its protein product is CVQREPGF.

This clonotype was observed many times. The rearrangement links TRBV7-9 to TRBJ2-7; D may be TRBD1 or TRBD2 (5 bases each). V lost 5 bases, J lost 2 bases, and 10 bases lay in between. Looked up from germline, CDR1 is SEHNR and CDR2 is FQNEAQ (reference sequence). The CDR3 spans 13 residues. Here the CDR3 reads CASSRDAAYEQYF. For the CDR3, the DNA is TGTGCCAGCAGCCGGGACGCCGCCTACGAGCAGTACTTC.

Note on this clonotype: The junction shows a germline mismatch at one end, possibly a read error. CDR3 loop: CASSQEAEQGYEQYF. CDR3 nucleotide sequence: TGTGCCAGCAGTCAAGAGGCGGAACAGGGCTACGAGCAGTACTTC. This sequence joins TRBV4-2 and TRBJ2-7; a possible D gene is TRBD1 (6 bases). The CDR3 spans 15 residues. CDR1 and CDR2 from the germline V gene are LGHNA and YNFKEQ.

Concerning this clonotype itself: At one boundary the junction diverges from the germline segment, which might be a read error. The rearrangement uses TRBV11-2 and TRBJ2-2, with 9 bases fitting TRBD2. This CDR3 is 16 amino acids long. Germline V lookup: CDR1 SGHAT, CDR2 FQNNGV. CDR3 in amino acids: CDSGLVALAGTGELFF. CDR3 DNA sequence: TGTGACAGCGGCTTAGTGGCGCTAGCGGGAACCGGGGAGTTGTTTTTT.

The gene calls are TRBV11-2 and TRBJ2-3; D ambiguous. V was cut by 3 bases and J by 13 bases, with 11 bases left in between. Germline lookup yields CDR1 SGHAT and CDR2 FQNNGV. The CDR3 spans 11 residues. The CDR3 protein is CASSFGQWEYF. The CDR3 DNA follows: TGTGCCAGCAGCTTCGGGCAGTGGGAGTATTTT.

With regard to this clonotype: One end of the junction fails to match germline, which may point to a read error. The chain joins TRBV4-2 to TRBJ2-7; D remains unclear. Per the germline V gene, CDR1 is LGHNA and CDR2 is YNFKEQ. CDR3 size: 15 residues. CDR3 bases: TGTGCCAGCGGCCAAGAAGGTACCCGGAGCTACGAGCAGTACTTC. Residues: CASGQEGTRSYEQYF.

Comment on this clonotype: A much larger clone lies one base from this, so it may be a read error. This chain connects TRBV30 to TRBJ1-5; no reliable D call. CDR1 and CDR2 from the germline V gene are GTSNPN and SVGIG (reference sequence). This CDR3 comprises 17 residues. With 7 bases removed from V and 0 bases from J, the gap between germline ends came to 22 bases. Written as DNA, the CDR3 is TGTGCCTCGGGAACAGCGGGAGTTTCCAATAGCAATCAGCCCCAGCATTTT. Protein: CASGTAGVSNSNQPQHF. The full variable domain, with the rest looked up from reference TRBV30 and TRBJ1-5, is SQTIHQWPATLVQPVGSPLSLECTVEGTSNPNLYWYRQAAGRGLQLLFYSVGIGQISSEVPQNLSASRPQDRQFILSSKKLLLSDSGFYLCASGTAGVSNSNQPQHFGDGTRLSIL.

On this clonotype itself: A read error is likely, as this CDR3 ends without the conserved phenylalanine or tryptophan. The limits of the CDR3 on the DNA are not certain, so only TCRdb's listed CDR3 is given. The V call is TRBV7-8, the J call TRBJ2-7. The CDR3 is 13 amino acids in total, end residues counted. Germline loops: CDR1 SGHVS, CDR2 FQNEAQ. The CDR3 loop reads CASSGDKTYEQNL.

This clonotype was observed at least ten times. The chain carries TRBV29-1 and TRBJ2-2; possibly TRBD1 for D (6 bases). Germline V lookup: CDR1 SQVTM, CDR2 ANQGSEA. V lost 4 bases to trimming and J lost 1 base, with 10 bases between them. This CDR3 has 14 amino acids. The CDR3 sequence is CSVAGQWNTGELFF. The CDR3 DNA sequence: TGCAGCGTTGCGGGACAATGGAACACCGGGGAGCTGTTTTTT.

This clonotype was seen ten or more times. The J gene is TRBJ2-1, the V gene TRBV2; D is possibly TRBD2 (6 bases). With 6 bases removed from V and 8 bases from J, the gap between germline ends came to 11 bases. Germline V CDR1 and CDR2: SNHLY, FYNNEI. The CDR3 runs to 12 residues. The CDR3 region has the DNA TGTGCCAGCAGCGGGAGAGGCGATGAGCAGTTCTTC. Protein: CASSGRGDEQFF.

This clonotype has just a few counts. The chain links TRBV19 to TRBJ2-7, with 10 bases identical to TRBD1. CDR3 length: 14 residues. Germline V gene lookup returns CDR1 LNHDA and CDR2 SQIVND (reference sequence). The trim removed 6 bases at V and 4 bases at J, leaving 6 bases unmatched. The CDR3 nucleotides are TGTGCCAGTAGATCCGGACAGGGGGTGTACGAGCAGTACTTC. The encoded protein is CASRSGQGVYEQYF.

Concerning this clonotype itself: At one end the junction does not follow the germline gene, possibly because of a read error. The chain couples TRBV10-3 to TRBJ2-6, with a weak D call TRBD1 (5 bases). Germline V CDR1 and CDR2: ENHRY, SYGVKD. This CDR3 contains 14 residues. Here the CDR3 DNA reads TGTGCCATCAGGGGCAACTCTGGGGCCAACGTCCTGTCTTTC. Amino acids: CAIRGNSGANVLSF.

The chain has TRBV28 and TRBJ2-7; perhaps TRBD2 as D (6 bases). The ends were cut back, 5 bases at V and 3 bases at J, with 14 bases in the middle. Germline CDR1 is MDHEN and CDR2 is SYDVKM. There are 14 residues in the CDR3. The CDR3 is CASSLQAGSYEQYF. CDR3 DNA sequence: TGTGCCAGCAGTCTTCAAGCCGGGAGCTACGAGCAGTACTTC. The whole variable domain, remainder taken from reference TRBV28 and TRBJ2-7, is DVKVTQSSRYLVKRTGEKVFLECVQDMDHENMFWYRQDPGLGLRLIYFSYDVKMKEKGDIPEGYSVSREKKERFSLILESASTNQTSMYLCASSLQAGSYEQYFGPGTRLTVT.